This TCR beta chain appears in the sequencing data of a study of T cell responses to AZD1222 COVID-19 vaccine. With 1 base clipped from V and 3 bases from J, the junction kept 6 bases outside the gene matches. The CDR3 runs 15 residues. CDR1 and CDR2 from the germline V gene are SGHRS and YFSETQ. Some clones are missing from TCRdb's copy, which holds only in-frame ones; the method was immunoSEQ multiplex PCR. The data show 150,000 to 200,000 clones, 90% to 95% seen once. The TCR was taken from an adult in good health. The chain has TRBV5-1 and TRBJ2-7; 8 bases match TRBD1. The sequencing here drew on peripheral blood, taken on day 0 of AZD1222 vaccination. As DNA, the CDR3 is TGCGCCAGCAGCTTGTTTGCAGGGGGCGGCTACGAGCAGTACTTC. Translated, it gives CASSLFAGGGYEQYF.